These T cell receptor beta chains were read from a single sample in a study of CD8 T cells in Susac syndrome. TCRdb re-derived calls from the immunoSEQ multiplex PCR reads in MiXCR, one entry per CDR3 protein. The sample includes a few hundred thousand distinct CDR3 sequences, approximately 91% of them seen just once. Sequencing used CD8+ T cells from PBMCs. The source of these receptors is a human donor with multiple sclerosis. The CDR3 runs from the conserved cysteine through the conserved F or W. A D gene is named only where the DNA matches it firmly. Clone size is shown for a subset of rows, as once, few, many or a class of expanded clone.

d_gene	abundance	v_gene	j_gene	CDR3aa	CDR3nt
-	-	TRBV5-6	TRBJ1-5	CASSLKWGVGQPQHF	TGTGCCAGCAGCCTCAAGTGGGGGGTGGGTCAGCCCCAGCATTTT
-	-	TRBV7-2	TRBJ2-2	CASSLAGYGGGTGELLF	TGTGCCAGCAGCTTAGCAGGATATGGGGGTGGCACCGGGGAGCTGCTTTTT
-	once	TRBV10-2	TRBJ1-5	CARPFSDRRSNQPQHF	TGCGCCAGGCCCTTTTCTGACAGGAGGAGCAATCAGCCCCAGCATTTT
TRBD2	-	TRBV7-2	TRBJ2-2	CASSLNVVPTGGTGELFF	TGTGCCAGCAGCTTAAACGTCGTCCCTACGGGGGGGACCGGGGAGCTGTTTTTT
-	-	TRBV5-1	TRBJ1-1	CASSSLPDDMNTEAFF	TGCGCCAGCAGCTCGTTACCGGATGATATGAACACTGAAGCTTTCTTT
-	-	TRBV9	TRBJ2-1	CASSPPRGRDEQFF	TGTGCCAGCAGCCCCCCGAGGGGACGGGATGAGCAGTTCTTC
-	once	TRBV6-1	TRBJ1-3	CASRPYAQGLASGNTIYF	TGTGCCAGCAGACCCTACGCCCAGGGGTTAGCGTCTGGAAACACCATATATTTT
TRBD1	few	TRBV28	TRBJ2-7	CASSLAGQGSYEQYF	TGTGCCAGCAGTTTAGCGGGACAGGGTTCCTACGAGCAGTACTTC
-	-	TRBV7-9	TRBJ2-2	CASSFGGGDTGELFF	TGTGCCAGCAGCTTTGGTGGGGGAGACACCGGGGAGCTGTTTTTT
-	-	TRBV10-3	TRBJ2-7	CAIRPGVNYEQYF	TGTGCCATCAGGCCGGGGGTGAACTACGAGCAGTACTTC
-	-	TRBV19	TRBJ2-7	CASSRGRNLKPVYEQYF	TGTGCCAGTAGTAGGGGACGCAACCTCAAACCTGTCTACGAGCAGTACTTC
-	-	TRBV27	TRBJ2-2	CASSLGKTNTGELFF	TGTGCCAGCAGTTTAGGGAAGACGAACACCGGGGAGCTGTTTTTT
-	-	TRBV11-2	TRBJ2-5	CASSYPRALPRGSQTQYF	TGTGCCAGCAGCTACCCCAGAGCGCTGCCGAGGGGCTCCCAGACCCAGTACTTC
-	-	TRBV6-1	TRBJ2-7	CASSDGGAGTPYEQYF	TGTGCCAGCAGTGACGGCGGGGCGGGAACCCCCTACGAGCAGTACTTC
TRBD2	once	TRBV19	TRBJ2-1	CASSIGQRGYYNEQFF	TGTGCCAGTAGTATAGGTCAGCGGGGATATTACAATGAGCAGTTCTTC
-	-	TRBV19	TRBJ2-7	CASSPGQGPSYEQYF	TGTGCCAGTAGTCCGGGGCAGGGCCCATCCTACGAGCAGTACTTC
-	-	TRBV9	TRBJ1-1	CASSVEGGRFTEAFF	TGTGCCAGCAGCGTAGAGGGGGGGCGTTTCACTGAAGCTTTCTTT
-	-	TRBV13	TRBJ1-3	CASSLGTDDGNTIYF	TGTGCCAGCAGCTTAGGGACTGACGATGGAAACACCATATATTTT
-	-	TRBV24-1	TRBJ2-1	CATSDLAHGTLMDEQFF	TGTGCCACCAGTGATTTAGCCCATGGGACTCTGATGGATGAGCAGTTCTTC
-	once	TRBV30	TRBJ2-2	CAWSGLGELFF	TGTGCCTGGAGTGGACTCGGGGAGCTGTTTTTT
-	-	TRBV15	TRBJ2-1	CATSRVSESGYNEQFF	TGTGCCACCAGCAGAGTGTCGGAGTCCGGGTACAATGAGCAGTTCTTC
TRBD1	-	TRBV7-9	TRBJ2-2	CASSQGTGYTGELFF	TGTGCCAGCAGCCAGGGGACAGGATACACCGGGGAGCTGTTTTTT
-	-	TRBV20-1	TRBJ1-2	CSADDSLYGYTF	TGCAGTGCTGATGACAGTCTCTATGGCTACACCTTC
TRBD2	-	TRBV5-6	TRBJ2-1	CASSLLGGGRSEQFF	TGTGCCAGCAGCTTGTTGGGGGGAGGGAGAAGTGAGCAGTTCTTC
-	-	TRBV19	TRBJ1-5	CASNPTAYNADQPQHF	TGTGCCAGTAATCCAACAGCATATAATGCCGATCAGCCCCAGCATTTT
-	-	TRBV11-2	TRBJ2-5	CASIDGETQYF	TGTGCCAGCATTGATGGGGAGACCCAGTACTTC
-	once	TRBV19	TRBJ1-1	CATGHLNTEACF	TGTGCCACCGGACACCTGAACACTGAAGCTTGCTTT
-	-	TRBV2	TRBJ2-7	CASSGDTSYEQYF	TGTGCCAGCAGTGGGGACACCTCCTACGAGCAGTACTTC
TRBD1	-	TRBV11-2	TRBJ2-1	CASSWTGPVNEQFF	TGTGCCAGCAGCTGGACAGGACCAGTGAATGAGCAGTTCTTC
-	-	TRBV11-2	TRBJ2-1	CASSPLGLGDEQFF	TGTGCCAGCAGCCCCCTTGGACTCGGGGATGAGCAGTTCTTC
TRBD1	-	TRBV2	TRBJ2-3	CASTEGQGGTDTQYF	TGTGCCAGCACCGAAGGACAGGGTGGCACAGATACGCAGTATTTT
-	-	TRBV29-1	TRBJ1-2	CSVEDRDHRNYGYTF	TGCAGCGTTGAGGACCGGGATCATCGTAACTATGGCTACACCTTC
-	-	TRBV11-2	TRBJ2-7	CASRRRVYYEQYF	TGTGCCAGCCGACGGCGGGTCTACTACGAGCAGTACTTC
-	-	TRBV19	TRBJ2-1	CASTDPAPYNEQFF	TGTGCCAGTACAGACCCCGCTCCCTACAATGAGCAGTTCTTC
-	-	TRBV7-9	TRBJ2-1	CASGSDRQQFF	TGTGCCAGCGGTTCAGACAGGCAGCAGTTCTTC
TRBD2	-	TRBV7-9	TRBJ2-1	CASSLGDTPRTSDPIQFF	TGTGCCAGCAGCTTAGGAGACACGCCCCGGACTAGTGATCCTATTCAGTTCTTC
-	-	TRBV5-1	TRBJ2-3	CASSLELAGTDTQYF	TGCGCCAGCAGCTTGGAGTTAGCGGGCACAGATACGCAGTATTTT
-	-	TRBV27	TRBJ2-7	CASRDWQGDEQYF	TGTGCCAGTCGGGACTGGCAAGGGGACGAGCAGTACTTC
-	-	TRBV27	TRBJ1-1	CASSLSSFGEGTEAFF	TGTGCCAGCAGTTTATCTTCCTTCGGGGAGGGCACTGAAGCTTTCTTT
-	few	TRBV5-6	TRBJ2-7	CASSFQGSLEQYF	TGTGCCAGCAGCTTTCAGGGTTCCCTCGAGCAGTACTTC
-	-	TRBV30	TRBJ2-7	CAWTAGQTSEQYF	TGTGCCTGGACTGCGGGACAGACGAGCGAGCAGTACTTC
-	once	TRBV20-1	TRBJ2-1	CSAREYPDEQFF	TGCAGTGCTAGAGAGTATCCCGATGAGCAGTTCTTC
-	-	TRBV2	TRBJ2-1	CASSETGADYNEQFF	TGTGCCAGCAGTGAAACGGGGGCCGACTACAATGAGCAGTTCTTC
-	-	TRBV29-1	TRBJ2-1	CSVDAGTGYNEQFF	TGCAGCGTTGACGCAGGGACCGGCTACAATGAGCAGTTCTTC
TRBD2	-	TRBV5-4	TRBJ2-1	CASSTLAGGSYNEQFF	TGTGCCAGCAGTACACTAGCGGGGGGTTCCTACAATGAGCAGTTCTTC
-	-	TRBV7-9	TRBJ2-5	CASSYIRETQYF	TGTGCCAGCAGCTATATAAGGGAGACCCAGTACTTC
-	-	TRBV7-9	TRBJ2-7	CASTKRDGGDSYEQYF	TGTGCCAGCACCAAACGAGATGGGGGCGACTCCTACGAGCAGTACTTC
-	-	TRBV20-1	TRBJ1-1	CSAVSLIDHRSTEAFF	TGCAGTGCTGTGAGTCTTATTGACCACCGGAGCACTGAAGCTTTCTTT
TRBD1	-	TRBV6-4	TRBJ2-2	CASSGDSSTGELFF	TGTGCCAGCAGCGGGGACAGCTCCACCGGGGAGCTGTTTTTT
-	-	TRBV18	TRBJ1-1	CASSPPGLTNTEAFF	TGTGCCAGCTCACCCCCGGGACTTACGAACACTGAAGCTTTCTTT
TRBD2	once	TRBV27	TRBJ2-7	CASKGLAGGSTYEQYF	TGTGCCAGCAAAGGACTAGCGGGAGGGTCCACCTACGAGCAGTACTTC